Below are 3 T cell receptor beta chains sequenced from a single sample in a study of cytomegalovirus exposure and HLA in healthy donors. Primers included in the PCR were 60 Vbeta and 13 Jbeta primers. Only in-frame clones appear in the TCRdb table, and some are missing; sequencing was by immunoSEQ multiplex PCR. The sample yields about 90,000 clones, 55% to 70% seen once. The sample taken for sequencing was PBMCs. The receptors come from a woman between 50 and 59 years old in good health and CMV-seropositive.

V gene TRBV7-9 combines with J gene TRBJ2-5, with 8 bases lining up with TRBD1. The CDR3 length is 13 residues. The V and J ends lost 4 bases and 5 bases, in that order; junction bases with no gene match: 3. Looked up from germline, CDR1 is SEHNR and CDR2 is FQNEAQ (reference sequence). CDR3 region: CASSSRGPETQYF. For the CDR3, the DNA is TGTGCCAGCAGCTCCAGGGGGCCCGAGACCCAGTACTTC.

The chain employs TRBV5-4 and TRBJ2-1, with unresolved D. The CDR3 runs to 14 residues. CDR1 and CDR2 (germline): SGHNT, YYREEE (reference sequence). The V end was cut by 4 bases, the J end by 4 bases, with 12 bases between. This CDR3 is CASSRAMLYNEQFF. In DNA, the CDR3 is TGTGCCAGCAGCCGAGCCATGCTGTACAATGAGCAGTTCTTC.

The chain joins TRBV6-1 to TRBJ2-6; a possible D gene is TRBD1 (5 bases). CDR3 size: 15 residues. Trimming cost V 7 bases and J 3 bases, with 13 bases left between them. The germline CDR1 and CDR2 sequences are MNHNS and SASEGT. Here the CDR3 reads CASKDQGFGANVLTF. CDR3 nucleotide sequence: TGTGCCAGCAAGGACCAGGGTTTTGGGGCCAACGTCCTGACTTTC.